The 26 T cell receptor beta chains below come from one sample, sequenced in a study of cytomegalovirus exposure and HLA in healthy donors. Primers for the PCR totalled 60 Vbeta and 13 Jbeta. Profiling relied on immunoSEQ multiplex PCR, and the TCRdb table lists in-frame clones only, not all of them. The sample has over 110,000 clones; about 79% are singletons. Material for sequencing was PBMCs. These receptor sequences come from a male donor in good health and CMV-seronegative.

V is TRBV18 and J is TRBJ2-3, with D uncertain. Germline V gives CDR1 KGHSH, CDR2 LQKENI. Trimming left V 1 base short and J 2 bases short, with 13 bases between. The CDR3 spans 16 residues. This CDR3 is CASSPRQVLNTDTQYF. The CDR3 DNA reads TGTGCCAGCTCACCACGGCAGGTGCTTAACACAGATACGCAGTATTTT.

This chain connects TRBV15 to TRBJ1-1, with TRBD1 as a possible D gene (5 bases). Trimming removed 5 bases at V and 3 bases at J, with 7 bases between. The CDR3 loop spans 12 amino acids. The germline CDR1 and CDR2 sequences are LNHNV and YYDKDF (reference sequence). The CDR3: CATSRGYTEAFF. CDR3 in DNA: TGTGCCACCAGCCGGGGGTACACTGAAGCTTTCTTT.

This clone was seen just once. The V and J genes are TRBV5-1 and TRBJ2-1, with D hard to call. V was cut by 7 bases and J by 6 bases, with 14 bases left in between. In germline, CDR1 is SGHRS, CDR2 YFSETQ. The length of the CDR3 is 13 residues. CDR3 loop: CASGALNGNEQFF. CDR3 DNA sequence: TGCGCCAGCGGAGCCTTGAACGGCAATGAGCAGTTCTTC.

V is TRBV5-1 and J is TRBJ2-5, with TRBD2 identical over 9 bases. The CDR3 runs to 14 residues. Losses at the gene ends were 4 bases for V and 7 bases for J; bases not matched to a gene: 8. The germline gives CDR1 SGHRS, CDR2 YFSETQ. The CDR3 DNA follows: TGCGCCAGCAGCGGGGATAGCGGGAGCGCGACCCAGTACTTC. Translation: CASSGDSGSATQYF.

A single count supports this clone. V is TRBV6-5 and J is TRBJ2-5; TRBD1 might be the D (5 bases). The CDR3 extends over 15 amino acids. Germline V gene data show CDR1 as MNHEY and CDR2 as SVGAGI. Between the trimmed V and J ends, which lost 5 bases and 2 bases, there was a span of 15 bases. CDR3 bases: TGTGCCAGCAGTCCGTACAGGAGCCTTCAAGAGACCCAGTACTTC. It translates to CASSPYRSLQETQYF.

The genes are TRBV21-1 and TRBJ2-5; the table's TRBD2 call for D was not verified on the DNA. TRBV21-1 is a listed pseudogene. The CDR3 is 14 residues long. The DNA for the CDR3 is TGTGCCAGCAGCCACAAAACTAGCCGAGAGACCCAGTACTTC. Translated, it gives CASSHKTSRETQYF.

This clone was seen a few times. This chain connects TRBV25-1 to TRBJ2-3, with 7 bases aligning to TRBD2. The germline CDR1 and CDR2 sequences are MGHDK and SYGVNS. J was trimmed by 4 bases and V by 6 bases; bases with no gene match: 13. The CDR3 spans 16 residues. The CDR3 spells CASRELSGMGSDTQYF. CDR3 DNA: TGTGCCAGCAGGGAACTGAGCGGGATGGGATCAGATACGCAGTATTTT.

The chain joins TRBV19 to TRBJ2-3; D unclear. This CDR3 is built from 13 residues. Germline V gene data show CDR1 as LNHDA and CDR2 as SQIVND (reference sequence). The V end lost 5 bases, the J end lost 3 bases, and 9 bases lay between the germline ends. The CDR3 here is CASSLQVTDTQYF. The CDR3 nucleotides read TGTGCCAGTAGTCTCCAGGTTACAGATACGCAGTATTTT.

The chain recombines TRBV7-2 with TRBJ2-7; D is possibly TRBD1 (5 bases). Trimming pared 2 bases from V and 4 bases from J, leaving 18 bases between. In germline, CDR1 is SGHTA, CDR2 FQGNSA. The CDR3 length is 16 residues. The CDR3 sequence: CASSLRAQVKGYEQYF. In nucleotides, the CDR3 is TGTGCCAGCAGCTTACGCGCACAGGTAAAAGGATACGAGCAGTACTTC.

This chain connects TRBV29-1 to TRBJ2-1, with 9 bases aligning to TRBD2. The CDR3 totals 14 residues. Germline loops: CDR1 SQVTM, CDR2 ANQGSEA. V shed 3 bases, J shed 8 bases, and the junction held 8 bases outside the gene matches. The CDR3 DNA reads as TGCAGCGTTGACACGCCTAGCGGGATGGATGAGCAGTTCTTC. It is translated as CSVDTPSGMDEQFF.

This clone is a singleton in its sample. The CDR3 nucleotides read TGCGCCAGCAGCCCCTTTAGCTCTGGAAACACCATATATTTT. This codes for CASSPFSSGNTIYF. J is TRBJ1-3 and V is TRBV4-3, with D hard to call. Germline loops: CDR1 LGHNA, CDR2 YSLEER. Trimming cost V 4 bases and J 0 bases, with 7 bases left between them. The CDR3 runs 14 residues.

Turning to this clone: A read error may account for a junction end that differs from germline. V usage is TRBV7-9 and J usage is TRBJ2-7; D not certain. The CDR3 runs to 12 residues. CDR1 is SEHNR and CDR2 is FQNEAQ in the germline V gene (reference sequence). The CDR3 region is CSSSLAGYEQYF. Here the CDR3 DNA reads TGTTCCAGCAGCTTAGCCGGCTACGAGCAGTACTTC.

The genes are TRBV19 and TRBJ2-7; 7 bases match TRBD2. Germline CDR1 is LNHDA and CDR2 is SQIVND (reference sequence). Trimming at V came to 5 bases and at J to 7 bases, leaving 5 bases not matched to a gene. CDR3 length: 12 amino acids. The CDR3 bases are TGTGCCAGTAGTTGGGCGGGAGATGAGCAGTACTTC. It specifies CASSWAGDEQYF.

The V call is TRBV27, the J call TRBJ2-1; 14 bases line up with TRBD2. CDR3 size: 16 residues. V shed 3 bases and J 7 bases; nucleotides not matched to a gene: 5. Germline CDR1 reads MNHEY; CDR2 reads SMNVEV (reference sequence). Here the CDR3 reads CASSFSWTSGRNEQFF. In DNA form, the CDR3 reads TGTGCCAGCAGTTTCTCTTGGACTAGCGGGAGGAATGAGCAGTTCTTC.

The chain employs TRBV6-5 and TRBJ2-3, with D unresolved. Between the trimmed V and J ends, which lost 2 bases and 2 bases, there was a span of 8 bases. This CDR3 spans 14 amino acids. CDR1 and CDR2 from the germline V gene are MNHEY and SVGAGI. CDR3 amino acids: CASSYGPFTDTQYF. Written as DNA, the CDR3 is TGTGCCAGCAGTTACGGGCCCTTCACAGATACGCAGTATTTT.

J is TRBJ2-7 and V is TRBV18, with 9 bases that match TRBD2. V shed 2 bases and J 6 bases; nucleotides not matched to a gene: 8. CDR3 length: 15 amino acids. Looked up from germline, CDR1 is KGHSH and CDR2 is LQKENI. The CDR3 region has the DNA TGTGCCAGCTCACCAACGGGACTAGCCCTACGCGAGCAGTACTTC. This gives the protein CASSPTGLALREQYF. The full variable domain, with the rest looked up from reference TRBV18 and TRBJ2-7, is NAGVMQNPRHLVRRRGQEARLRCSPMKGHSHVYWYRQLPEEGLKFMVYLQKENIIDESGMPKERFSAEFPKEGPSILRIQQVVRGDSAAYFCASSPTGLALREQYFGPGTRLTVT.

The chain links TRBV6-5 to TRBJ2-1, with D perhaps TRBD2 (6 bases). CDR1 and CDR2 (germline): MNHEY, SVGAGI. This CDR3 is 13 amino acids long. The V end lost 7 bases, the J end lost 2 bases, and 9 bases lay between the germline ends. The CDR3 DNA reads as TGTGCCAGCAAACCTAGCGCCTACAATGAGCAGTTCTTC. Its protein product is CASKPSAYNEQFF.

V and J are TRBV5-1 and TRBJ2-1; 11 bases are shared with TRBD1. Germline lookup yields CDR1 SGHRS and CDR2 YFSETQ. The junction had 5 bases not matched to a gene; V was cut back by 5 bases and J by 4 bases. The CDR3 runs 15 residues. CDR3 in DNA: TGCGCCAGCAGTCTGGGACAGGGGGAATACAATGAGCAGTTCTTC. This sequence encodes CASSLGQGEYNEQFF.

This chain links TRBV7-2 with TRBJ1-1, with 7 bases lining up with TRBD1. Germline V lookup: CDR1 SGHTA, CDR2 FQGNSA. The CDR3 has 15 amino acids. The trim removed 4 bases at V and 1 base at J, leaving 6 bases unmatched. CDR3 region: CASSSPGQRNTEAFF. Here the CDR3 DNA reads TGTGCCAGCAGCTCCCCGGGACAGCGGAACACTGAAGCTTTCTTT.

In this sample, this clone turned up once. The chain combines TRBV7-9 with TRBJ2-7, with D maybe TRBD2 (6 bases). Trimming stripped 5 bases from V and 3 bases from J, with 14 bases between. The CDR3 contains 14 residues. Germline assignment: CDR1 SEHNR and CDR2 FQNEAQ (reference sequence). The CDR3 region has the DNA TGTGCCAGCAGCGAAGCCGGGACTTTCTACGAGCAGTACTTC. The encoded protein is CASSEAGTFYEQYF.

This rearrangement joins TRBV7-3 to TRBJ2-1, with TRBD2 matching over 10 bases. The CDR3 is 15 amino acids. CDR1 is SGHTA, CDR2 FQGTGA, per germline. Trimming cost V 5 bases and J 4 bases; bases outside gene matches: 5. This CDR3 is CASSPRTSGYNEQFF. The CDR3 DNA follows: TGTGCCAGCAGCCCCAGGACTAGCGGTTACAATGAGCAGTTCTTC. Variable domain in full (rest from reference TRBV7-3 and TRBJ2-1): GAGVSQTPSNKVTEKGKYVELRCDPISGHTALYWYRQSLGQGPEFLIYFQGTGAADDSGLPNDRFFAVRPEGSVSTLKIQRTERGDSAVYLCASSPRTSGYNEQFFGPGTRLTVL.

The J gene is TRBJ2-1, the V gene TRBV7-3, with 15 bases lining up with TRBD2. Germline assignment: CDR1 SGHTA and CDR2 FQGTGA. The CDR3 spans 16 residues. The V gene end was trimmed by 0 bases and the J gene end by 7 bases; junction bases not matched to a gene: 1. The CDR3 spells CASSLTGLAGGNEQFF. The DNA for the CDR3 is TGTGCCAGCAGCTTAACCGGACTAGCGGGAGGGAATGAGCAGTTCTTC.

This clone was observed a few times. The chain employs TRBV7-8 and TRBJ2-7, with TRBD1 as a possible D gene (5 bases). The CDR3 extends over 14 amino acids. V lost 0 bases, J lost 2 bases, and 8 bases lay in between. Germline loops: CDR1 SGHVS, CDR2 FQNEAQ. The CDR3 spells CASSLARVPYEQYF. As DNA, the CDR3 is TGTGCCAGCAGCTTAGCCAGGGTCCCCTACGAGCAGTACTTC.

The chain carries TRBV21-1 and TRBJ2-7; the table's D call, TRBD2, has no DNA check behind it. TRBV21-1 is a known pseudogene. CDR3 length equals 15 residues. This CDR3 reads CASSKMIREKDEQYF. The DNA of the CDR3 is TGTGCCAGCAGCAAAATGATCCGGGAGAAGGACGAGCAGTACTTC.

The J gene is TRBJ1-2, the V gene TRBV30, with D tentatively TRBD1 (5 bases). Between the trimmed V and J ends, which lost 5 bases and 6 bases, there was a span of 13 bases. Per germline, CDR1 GTSNPN and CDR2 SVGIG (reference sequence). The CDR3 is 12 amino acids. CDR3 sequence: CAWGGEIDGYTF. Written as DNA, the CDR3 is TGTGCCTGGGGGGGGGAGATTGATGGCTACACCTTC.

The DNA for the CDR3 is TGTGCCAGCAGTTATCGGGAAGCCTACGAGCAGTACTTC. Residues: CASSYREAYEQYF. The J gene is TRBJ2-7, the V gene TRBV6-6; D might be TRBD2 (5 bases). The germline V gene encodes CDR1 MNHNY and CDR2 SVGAGI (reference sequence). V was trimmed by 3 bases and J by 2 bases, leaving 8 bases between them. CDR3 size: 13 residues.